This T cell receptor (beta chain) was identified during a study of blood T cell repertoires in COVID-19. Produced via immunoSEQ multiplex PCR; TCRdb's table is partial and in-frame only. The sample has hundreds of thousands of clones, roughly 85% seen once. Germline-derived CDR1 and CDR2 are SNHLY and FYNNEI. Losses at the gene ends were 8 bases for V and 8 bases for J; bases not matched to a gene: 11. There are 14 residues in the CDR3. This clonotype originated in a woman of 80 years or more with acute or convalescent COVID-19. The chain links TRBV2 to TRBJ1-4, with TRBD1 identical over 7 bases. Sequences were obtained from peripheral blood. CDR3 nucleotides: TGTGCCAGCCTCACGGACAGGAGTAAGGAAAAACTGTTTTTT. It encodes CASLTDRSKEKLFF.